This T cell receptor (beta chain) was recovered during a study of control samples from healthy donors and cancer patients. Clones were sequenced by immunoSEQ multiplex PCR, and TCRdb holds only the in-frame ones, with some missing. The data contain about 140,000 clones, 88% of them singletons. This CDR3 spans 13 amino acids. Germline V gives CDR1 WNHNN, CDR2 SYGVQD (reference sequence). The V end lost 2 bases, the J end lost 6 bases, and 8 bases lay between the germline ends. Material for sequencing was blood. The clonotype comes from a woman aged 25 to 45 in good health. The chain has TRBV10-1 and TRBJ1-5; D not certain. The CDR3 sequence: CASSEGVTQPQHF. The CDR3 DNA follows: TGCGCCAGCAGTGAGGGGGTGACTCAGCCCCAGCATTTT.